The T cell receptor beta chain described here comes from a study of shared clonotypes between healthy human individuals. Generated by immunoSEQ multiplex PCR, the TCRdb table keeps only in-frame clones and is missing some. This sample yields approximately 1,500,000 clones, of which approximately 97% are seen a single time; approximately 1% belongs to the top ten. This clone was counted once. This CDR3 contains 15 residues. The trim removed 3 bases at V and 0 bases at J, leaving 4 bases unmatched. CDR1 and CDR2 (germline): SGHTA, FQGNSA. The sequenced sample consisted of naive CD4+ T cells sorted from blood. Subset of the sample: CD45RA+ positively selected. The source of this sequence is a man aged 25-45 years in good health. The chain uses TRBV7-2 and TRBJ2-7; 8 bases map to TRBD1. CDR3 protein: CASSLRQGASYEQYF. Here the CDR3 DNA reads TGTGCCAGCAGCTTGAGGCAGGGGGCCTCCTACGAGCAGTACTTC.